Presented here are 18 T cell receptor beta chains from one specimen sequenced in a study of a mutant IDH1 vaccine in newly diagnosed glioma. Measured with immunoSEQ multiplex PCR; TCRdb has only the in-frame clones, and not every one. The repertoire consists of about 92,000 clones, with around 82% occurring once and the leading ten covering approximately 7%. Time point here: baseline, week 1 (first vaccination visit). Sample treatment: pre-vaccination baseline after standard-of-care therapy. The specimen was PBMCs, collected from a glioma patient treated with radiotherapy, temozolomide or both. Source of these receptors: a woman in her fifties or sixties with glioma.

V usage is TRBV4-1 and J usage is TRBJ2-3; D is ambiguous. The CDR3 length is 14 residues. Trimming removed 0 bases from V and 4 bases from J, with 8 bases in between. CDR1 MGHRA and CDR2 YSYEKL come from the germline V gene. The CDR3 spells CASSQEEPSDTQYF. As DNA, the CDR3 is TGCGCCAGCAGCCAAGAGGAGCCGTCAGATACGCAGTATTTT.

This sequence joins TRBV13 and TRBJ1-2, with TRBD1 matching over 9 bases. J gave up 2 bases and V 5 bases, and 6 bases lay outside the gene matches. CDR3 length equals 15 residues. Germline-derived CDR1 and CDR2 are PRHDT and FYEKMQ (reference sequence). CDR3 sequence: CASSPWDRANYGYTF. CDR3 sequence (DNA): TGTGCCAGCAGCCCATGGGACAGGGCCAACTATGGCTACACCTTC.

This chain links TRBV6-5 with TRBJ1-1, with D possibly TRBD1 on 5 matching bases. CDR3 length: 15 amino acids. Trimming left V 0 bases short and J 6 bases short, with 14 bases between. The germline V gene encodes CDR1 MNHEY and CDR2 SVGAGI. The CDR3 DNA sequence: TGTGCCAGCAGTTACTCTGGCGGAGTGGGGGCTGAAGCTTTCTTT. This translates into CASSYSGGVGAEAFF.

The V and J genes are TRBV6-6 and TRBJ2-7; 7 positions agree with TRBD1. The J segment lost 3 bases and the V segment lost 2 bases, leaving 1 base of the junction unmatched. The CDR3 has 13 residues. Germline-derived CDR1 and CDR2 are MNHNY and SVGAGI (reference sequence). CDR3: CASSYTGDYEQYF. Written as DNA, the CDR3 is TGTGCCAGCAGTTACACAGGGGACTACGAGCAGTACTTC.

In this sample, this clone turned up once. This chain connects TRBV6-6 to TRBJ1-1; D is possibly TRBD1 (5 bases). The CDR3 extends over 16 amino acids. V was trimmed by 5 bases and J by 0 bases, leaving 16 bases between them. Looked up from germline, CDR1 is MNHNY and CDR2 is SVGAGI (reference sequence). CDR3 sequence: CASSPPSAGLNTEAFF. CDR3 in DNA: TGTGCCAGCAGTCCCCCCAGCGCGGGGCTGAACACTGAAGCTTTCTTT.

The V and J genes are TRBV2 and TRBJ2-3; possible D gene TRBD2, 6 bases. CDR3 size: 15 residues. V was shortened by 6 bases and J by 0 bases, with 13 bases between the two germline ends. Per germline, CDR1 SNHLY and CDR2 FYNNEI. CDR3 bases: TGTGCCAGCAGGGTTAGCGGTTCTAGCACAGATACGCAGTATTTT. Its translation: CASRVSGSSTDTQYF.

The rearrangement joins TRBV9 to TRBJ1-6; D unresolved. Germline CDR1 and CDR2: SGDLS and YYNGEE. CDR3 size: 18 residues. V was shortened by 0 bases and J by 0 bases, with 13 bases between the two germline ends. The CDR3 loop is CASSVGGVGYSYNSPLHF. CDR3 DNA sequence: TGTGCCAGCAGCGTAGGGGGTGTAGGCTACTCCTATAATTCACCCCTCCACTTT. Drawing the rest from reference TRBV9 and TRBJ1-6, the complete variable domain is DSGVTQTPKHLITATGQRVTLRCSPRSGDLSVYWYQQSLDQGLQFLIQYYNGEERAKGNILERFSAQQFPDLHSELNLSSLELGDSALYFCASSVGGVGYSYNSPLHFGNGTRLTVT.

The CDR3 DNA sequence: TGTGCCAGCAGCGTAGGGCAGGGCGGGGAGCTGTTTTTT. Its translation is CASSVGQGGELFF. V is TRBV9 and J is TRBJ2-2; possibly TRBD1 for D (5 bases). Germline loops: CDR1 SGDLS, CDR2 YYNGEE. Between the trimmed V and J ends, which lost 0 bases and 7 bases, there was a span of 7 bases. The CDR3 totals 13 residues.

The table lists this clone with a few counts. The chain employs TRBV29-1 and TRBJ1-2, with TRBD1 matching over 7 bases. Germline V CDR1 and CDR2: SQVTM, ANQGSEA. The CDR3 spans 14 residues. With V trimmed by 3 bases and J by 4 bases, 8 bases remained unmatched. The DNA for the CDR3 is TGCAGCGTTGAGAATCAGGGGGTCAGCTATGGCTACACCTTC. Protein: CSVENQGVSYGYTF.

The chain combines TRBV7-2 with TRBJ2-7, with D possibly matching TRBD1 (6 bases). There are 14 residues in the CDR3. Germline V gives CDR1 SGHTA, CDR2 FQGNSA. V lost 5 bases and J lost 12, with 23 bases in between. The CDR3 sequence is CASSPTDRLSLWYF. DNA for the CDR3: TGTGCCAGCAGCCCAACGGACAGACTCTCCCTGTGGTACTTC.

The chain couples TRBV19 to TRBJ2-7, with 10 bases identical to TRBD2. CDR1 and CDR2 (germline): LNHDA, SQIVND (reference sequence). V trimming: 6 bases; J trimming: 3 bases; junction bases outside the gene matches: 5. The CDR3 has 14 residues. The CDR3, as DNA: TGTGCCAGTAGCTGGACTAGCGGCGGCTACGAGCAGTACTTC. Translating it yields CASSWTSGGYEQYF.

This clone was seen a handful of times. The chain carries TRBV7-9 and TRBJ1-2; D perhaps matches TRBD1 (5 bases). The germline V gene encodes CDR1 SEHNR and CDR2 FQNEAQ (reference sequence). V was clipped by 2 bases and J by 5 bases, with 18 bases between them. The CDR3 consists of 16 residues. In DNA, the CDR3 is TGTGCCAGCAGCTTAATGGTTGGGGGGAGAAAATATGGCTACACCTTC. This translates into CASSLMVGGRKYGYTF.

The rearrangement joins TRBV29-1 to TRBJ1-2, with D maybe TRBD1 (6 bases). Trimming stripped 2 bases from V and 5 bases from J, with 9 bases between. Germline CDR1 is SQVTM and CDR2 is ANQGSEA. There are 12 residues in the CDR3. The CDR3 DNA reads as TGCAGCGTTGAAAGGGGGAGGTATGGCTACACCTTC. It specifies CSVERGRYGYTF.

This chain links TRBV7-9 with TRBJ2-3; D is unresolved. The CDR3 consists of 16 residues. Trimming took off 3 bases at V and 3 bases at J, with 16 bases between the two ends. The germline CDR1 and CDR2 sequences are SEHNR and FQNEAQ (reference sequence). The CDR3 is CASSFAKSTLTDTQYF. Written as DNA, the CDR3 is TGTGCCAGCAGCTTTGCAAAATCAACGCTGACAGATACGCAGTATTTT.

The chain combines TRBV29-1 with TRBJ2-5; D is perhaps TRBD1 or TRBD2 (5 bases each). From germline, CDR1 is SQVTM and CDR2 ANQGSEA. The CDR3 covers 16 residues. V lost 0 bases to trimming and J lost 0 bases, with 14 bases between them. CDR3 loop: CSVEDLSGPYQETQYF. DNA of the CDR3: TGCAGCGTTGAAGATCTATCGGGGCCGTACCAAGAGACCCAGTACTTC.

The CDR3 loop reads CASKLGRGLDGYTF. In DNA, the CDR3 is TGTGCCAGCAAACTTGGCAGGGGCTTGGATGGCTACACCTTC. The chain has TRBV2 and TRBJ1-2; tentative D call: TRBD1 (6 bases). Germline-derived CDR1 and CDR2 are SNHLY and FYNNEI. This CDR3 comprises 14 residues. The V and J ends lost 7 bases and 6 bases respectively, with 18 bases between them.

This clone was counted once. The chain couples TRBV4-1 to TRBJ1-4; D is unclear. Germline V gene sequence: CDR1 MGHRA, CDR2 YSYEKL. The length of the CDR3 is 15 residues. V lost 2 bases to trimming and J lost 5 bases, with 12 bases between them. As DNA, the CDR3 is TGCGCCAGCAGCCAAATCCCGGGAGTGAATGAAAAACTGTTTTTT. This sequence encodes CASSQIPGVNEKLFF.

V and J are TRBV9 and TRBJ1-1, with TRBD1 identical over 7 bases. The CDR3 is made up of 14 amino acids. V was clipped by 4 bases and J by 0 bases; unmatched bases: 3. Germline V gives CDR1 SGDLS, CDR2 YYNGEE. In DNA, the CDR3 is TGTGCCAGCAGCCGGACAGGCGTGAACACTGAAGCTTTCTTT. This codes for CASSRTGVNTEAFF.